This paragraph reports one T cell receptor beta chain. As yet, its antigen is unknown. TCRdb's copy holds only in-frame clones and misses some; the assay was immunoSEQ multiplex PCR. The sample comprises about 78,000 clones, approximately 84% of which are singletons, and around 18% rests with the top ten. Collection occurred without any documented infections or immune events in donors. This entry is derived from a study of identifying expanded T cells in peripheral blood. Study-wide findings and caveats: Over around two and four weeks, about 15 and 18 clones changed, versus around 1.2 between replicates.

The source of this sequence is a person between 18 and 70 years old in good health. The sequencing input was blood.

This CDR3 reads CASRGGVGTGELFF. The CDR3 DNA reads TGTGCCAGCAGGGGGGGAGTGGGTACCGGGGAGCTGTTTTTT. The rearrangement joins TRBV28 to TRBJ2-2; TRBD2 might be the D (6 bases). The CDR3 spans 14 residues. CDR1 and CDR2 from the germline V gene are MDHEN and SYDVKM. The ends were cut back, 6 bases at V and 5 bases at J, with 13 bases in the middle.